This TCR beta chain was sequenced for a study of neurological immune-mediated disorders. Time point given: longitudinal time-point 3. The study built unsorted libraries from 2 million PBMCs kept at -80 C. The cDNA was synthesized by means of template-switch 5'RACE, which was carried out with 10-nucleotide random UMIs. TCRdb recomputed calls from the 5' RACE reads with MiXCR, one row per CDR3 protein. In the table there are fewer than 110,000 distinct CDR3 sequences, 10% to 11% of which are singletons. This clonotype was picked up many times. Its antigen is as yet unknown. Germline CDR1 is DFQATT and CDR2 is SNEGSKA (reference sequence). The V gene lost 3 bases and the J gene lost 5 bases, with 6 bases spanning the gap. There are 11 residues in the CDR3. Findings of the study overall: Expanded clones shared no CDR3 amino acid sequences across subjects, suggesting private repertoires in all groups. TCR clonal expansion peaked in HTLV-1-associated myelopathy patients and was lowest in multiple sclerosis patients.

The rearrangement links TRBV20-1 to TRBJ2-3, with no clear D. The sequence was collected from a female donor with HTLV-1-associated myelopathy (HAM/TSP). Input material: PBMCs. The CDR3 nucleotides are TGCAGTGCTAGCCGTCTAGATACGCAGTATTTT. Its translation: CSASRLDTQYF.